This entry lists 15 T cell receptor beta chains sequenced from one sample in a study of T cells in Graves' hyperthyroidism and ophthalmopathy. TCR beta CDR3 regions were amplified from RNA. RT-PCR in the first round (using the HTBI primer set) targeted the TCR CDR3. TCRdb ran MiXCR on the multiplex PCR reads and lists one entry per CDR3 protein. The sample carries 490,000 or so distinct CDR3 sequences, about 20% recorded once. Sequenced: blood. These receptors originate from a man aged 40-49 years with Graves' ophthalmopathy.

This clonotype was seen only a few times. This rearrangement joins TRBV20-1 to TRBJ1-4; D call uncertain. The germline CDR1 and CDR2 sequences are DFQATT and SNEGSKA (reference sequence). Trimming took off 0 bases at V and 4 bases at J, with 9 bases between the two ends. The CDR3 extends over 14 amino acids. In nucleotides, the CDR3 is TGCAGTGCTAGAGAATGGGGAAATAATGAAAAACTGTTTTTT. Its protein is CSAREWGNNEKLFF.

This rearrangement joins TRBV29-1 to TRBJ2-7; 12 bases align to TRBD2. Germline V gene data show CDR1 as SQVTM and CDR2 as ANQGSEA. The V and J ends lost 5 bases and 5 bases, in that order; junction bases with no gene match: 7. The CDR3 has 14 amino acids. CDR3 residues: CSVPASGRVDEQYF. The CDR3 bases are TGCAGCGTTCCGGCTAGCGGGAGGGTAGACGAGCAGTACTTC.

This clonotype was seen only a few times. This chain links TRBV6-2 or TRBV6-3 with TRBJ1-6; D is undetermined. This CDR3 region has 15 residues. V was cut by 9 bases and J by 9 bases, with 21 bases left in between. Germline V gives CDR1 MNHEY, CDR2 SVGEGT. CDR3 protein: CASKRVQQAVSPLHF. The CDR3 nucleotides are TGTGCCAGTAAACGCGTCCAGCAGGCTGTTTCACCCCTCCACTTT.

This clonotype was detected only once. The rearrangement joins TRBV7-9 to TRBJ1-3, with a tentative D call TRBD1 (5 bases). This CDR3 is 18 amino acids long. The V and J ends lost 3 bases and 0 bases respectively, with 18 bases between them. Looked up from germline, CDR1 is SEHNR and CDR2 is FQNEAQ (reference sequence). In DNA, the CDR3 is TGTGCCAGCAGCTTCCCTCAGGGAAACCCTTCCTCTGGAAACACCATATATTTT. This gives the protein CASSFPQGNPSSGNTIYF.

This clonotype appeared a few times. V is TRBV6-2 or TRBV6-3 and J is TRBJ2-7; TRBD2 might be the D (6 bases). Germline V gene data show CDR1 as MNHEY and CDR2 as SVGEGT. V dropped 4 bases and J dropped 3 bases, with 16 bases sitting between them. The CDR3 covers 15 residues. The CDR3: CASSSPPGLYYEQYF. In nucleotides, the CDR3 is TGTGCCAGCAGTTCGCCTCCGGGACTTTACTACGAGCAGTACTTC.

In its sample, this clonotype was seen a few times. The gene calls are TRBV5-8 and TRBJ2-1, with TRBD2 identical over 7 bases. Germline loops: CDR1 SGHTS, CDR2 YDEGEE. The ends lost 4 bases at V and 8 bases at J; junction bases unmatched: 9. The CDR3 sequence is 14 residues long. CDR3 DNA sequence: TGTGCCAGCAGCGCCATCCTGACTAGCTATGAGCAGTTCTTC. It yields the protein CASSAILTSYEQFF.

This clonotype has ten or more counts. The rearrangement links TRBV11-2 to TRBJ2-4; D is ambiguous. Trimming shortened V by 1 base and J by 1 base, and 14 bases separated the two germline ends. CDR1 SGHAT and CDR2 FQNNGV come from the germline V gene. This CDR3 spans 17 amino acids. In DNA form, the CDR3 reads TGTGCCAGCAGCTTAGTTCCCGTATTGTATGCCAAAAACATTCAGTACTTC. This codes for CASSLVPVLYAKNIQYF.

About this clonotype: Given a much more abundant clone one base away, this may be a read error. V and J are TRBV20-1 and TRBJ1-5; unclear D gene. Germline-derived CDR1 and CDR2 are DFQATT and SNEGSKA (reference sequence). V lost 4 bases and J lost 5, with 12 bases in between. The CDR3 runs to 13 residues. The CDR3, as DNA: TGCAGTGCTACACCGGGTCCCGATCAGCCCCAGCATTTT. Its protein product is CSATPGPDQPQHF.

This clonotype came up a few times. The chain carries TRBV19 and TRBJ1-6; TRBD1 is a possible D gene (5 bases). The CDR3 loop spans 15 amino acids. Germline V gene sequence: CDR1 LNHDA, CDR2 SQIVND (reference sequence). The ends were cut back, 7 bases at V and 3 bases at J, with 13 bases in the middle. In DNA form, the CDR3 reads TGTGCCAGTAACCCGACAGACATCTATAATTCACCCCTCCACTTT. It translates to CASNPTDIYNSPLHF. Full variable domain (outside the CDR3, taken from reference TRBV19 and TRBJ1-6): DGGITQSPKYLFRKEGQNVTLSCEQNLNHDAMYWYRQDPGQGLRLIYYSQIVNDFQKGDIAEGYSVSREKKESFPLTVTSAQKNPTAFYLCASNPTDIYNSPLHFGNGTRLTVT.

This clonotype was detected ten times or more. The V and J genes are TRBV30 and TRBJ1-5, with TRBD1 identical over 7 bases. CDR1 and CDR2 (germline): GTSNPN, SVGIG (reference sequence). CDR3 length: 14 amino acids. The junction had 3 bases not matched to a gene; V was cut back by 2 bases and J by 2 bases. The CDR3 bases are TGTGCCTGGAGTAGGGGGCAGGGCAATCAGCCCCAGCATTTT. Translating gives CAWSRGQGNQPQHF.

There are a few counts of this clonotype. The chain employs TRBV7-9 and TRBJ2-7; the D is unclear. Trimming took 0 bases from V and 0 from J, leaving 9 bases between them. The V gene's germline CDR1 is SEHNR and CDR2 FQNEAQ (reference sequence). The CDR3 extends over 15 amino acids. This chain's CDR3 is CASSLAPLPSYEQYF. The CDR3 bases are TGTGCCAGCAGCTTAGCCCCCTTACCCTCCTACGAGCAGTACTTC.

This clonotype was detected ten times or more. This sequence joins TRBV7-2 and TRBJ2-4; D gene unclear. The V gene's germline CDR1 is SGHTA and CDR2 FQGNSA. The CDR3 has 13 residues. V dropped 5 bases and J dropped 4 bases, with 9 bases sitting between them. CDR3 sequence reads: CASSPGPKNIQYF. The CDR3 coding sequence is TGTGCCAGCAGCCCGGGTCCTAAAAACATTCAGTACTTC.

The V call is TRBV28, the J call TRBJ2-1, with TRBD1 matching 8 bases. The ends lost 4 bases at V and 7 bases at J; junction bases unmatched: 6. The germline CDR1 and CDR2 sequences are MDHEN and SYDVKM. The CDR3 runs to 14 residues. CDR3 DNA sequence: TGTGCCAGCAGTTGGACAGGGTCAAGAAATGAGCAGTTCTTC. As protein: CASSWTGSRNEQFF.

The chain combines TRBV7-9 with TRBJ2-1, with 7 bases matching TRBD2. Unmatched junction bases numbered 4, after V lost 4 bases and J lost 10 bases. This CDR3 contains 12 residues. Per germline, CDR1 SEHNR and CDR2 FQNEAQ (reference sequence). CDR3 sequence reads: CASSWGGGEQFF. The DNA for the CDR3 is TGTGCCAGCAGCTGGGGCGGGGGAGAGCAGTTCTTC.

This clonotype occurred a few times. The rearrangement links TRBV29-1 to TRBJ2-7; TRBD2 is a possible D gene (5 bases). The length of the CDR3 is 12 residues. Per germline, CDR1 SQVTM and CDR2 ANQGSEA. Between the trimmed V and J ends, which lost 6 bases and 4 bases, there was a span of 13 bases. The CDR3 DNA sequence: TGCAGCGTGGGAGAGACTCGTTACGAGCAGTACTTC. It specifies CSVGETRYEQYF.